Detailed here is one T cell receptor beta chain. The antigen is unknown. Target depth was 1 in 200,000 to 1 in 1 million T cells, about 10x per clonotype. Profiled with immunoSEQ multiplex PCR; TCRdb holds only in-frame clones, not every one. The sample consists of nearly 300,000 clones, roughly 76% of them appearing once. The data stem from a study of cytotoxic CD8 clonotypes in ibrutinib-treated CLL. Background on the study: The patient breakdown showed approximately ten relapsed/refractory and around 16 treatment-naive cases, with 17 IGHV unmutated. The study's findings and limits: Clonality went up at the time of ibrutinib response, stayed stable in sustained remission, and later dropped back toward its baseline level at progression.

The CDR3 is 16 residues long. V lost 4 bases and J lost 4, with 14 bases in between. Germline V gene data show CDR1 as SNHLY and CDR2 as FYNNEI. The rearrangement links TRBV2 to TRBJ1-6; D is possibly TRBD1 (5 bases). The source was PBMCs, collected at disease progression, from a patient treated with ibrutinib. The sequence was obtained from a human donor with chronic lymphocytic leukemia. This CDR3 reads CASSGGDVRYNSPLHF. The CDR3 bases are TGTGCCAGCAGTGGGGGGGACGTCCGTTATAATTCACCCCTCCACTTT.